Below, one T cell receptor (beta chain) is given with its context. CDR1 and CDR2 (germline): SQVTM, ANQGSEA. V gave up 3 bases and J gave up 4 bases, with 12 bases separating them. CDR3 length: 13 amino acids. Participants' own reports of clinical history determined their cohort assignment. Method: immunoSEQ multiplex PCR; TCRdb's copy keeps in-frame clones and lacks some. The sample yields a few hundred thousand clones, less than 90% seen once. This entry belongs to a study of blood T cell repertoires in COVID-19. About the study: Both acute and convalescent COVID-19 samples were obtained from the United States, Italy and Spain.

Material for sequencing was PBMCs or T cells enriched from blood (not recorded which). This clonotype was obtained from a woman aged 30 to 39 who had been exposed to COVID-19. The chain has TRBV29-1 and TRBJ1-2; TRBD1 might be the D (6 bases). In DNA form, the CDR3 reads TGCAGCGTTGACCTGGGGGCGGGCTATGGCTACACCTTC. Translation: CSVDLGAGYGYTF.